Below are 26 T cell receptor beta chains sequenced from a single sample in a study of technical replicates of blood from several donors. Sequenced by immunoSEQ multiplex PCR; TCRdb stores in-frame clones only, minus some. The table includes roughly 80,000 clones, over 75% detected once. The sequencing sample was made of T cells isolated from PBMCs. The source of these receptors is a human donor in good health.

This chain connects TRBV7-2 to TRBJ1-5, with D possibly TRBD1 on 5 matching bases. Trimming removed 8 bases at V and 2 bases at J, with 19 bases between. The CDR3 length is 16 residues. Germline V gene lookup returns CDR1 SGHTA and CDR2 FQGNSA. In nucleotides, the CDR3 is TGTGCCAGCGGGGGGGAGCAGGCGCGGGGCAATCAGCCCCAGCATTTT. Translation gives CASGGEQARGNQPQHF.

The chain is built from TRBV13 and TRBJ1-2; no reliable D call. Trimming removed 2 bases from V and 1 base from J, with 11 bases in between. Looked up from germline, CDR1 is PRHDT and CDR2 is FYEKMQ (reference sequence). CDR3 length: 15 residues. Here the CDR3 reads CASSLFLQDNYGYTF. CDR3 nucleotide sequence: TGTGCCAGCAGCTTATTCCTCCAGGATAACTATGGCTACACCTTC.

V gene TRBV9 combines with J gene TRBJ2-6; 8 positions match TRBD2. This CDR3 is 18 amino acids long. Germline lookup yields CDR1 SGDLS and CDR2 YYNGEE. After removal of 4 bases from V and 0 bases from J, the junction contained 9 bases not matched to a gene. The CDR3 is CASSIGLAIASGANVLTF. CDR3 bases: TGTGCCAGCAGCATCGGACTAGCCATTGCCTCTGGGGCCAACGTCCTGACTTTC.

The chain couples TRBV30 to TRBJ2-2; D gene ambiguous. CDR3 length: 13 residues. V was cut by 0 bases and J by 7 bases, with 9 bases left in between. From germline, CDR1 is GTSNPN and CDR2 SVGIG (reference sequence). CDR3 sequence: CAWSVESSGELFF. CDR3 in DNA: TGTGCCTGGAGTGTAGAGTCGAGCGGGGAGCTGTTTTTT.

In DNA, the CDR3 is TGTGCCAGCAGACTACTAGCGGGAGGCACAGATACGCAGTATTTT. It specifies CASRLLAGGTDTQYF. The chain is built from TRBV2 and TRBJ2-3; 11 nucleotides align to TRBD2. This CDR3 contains 15 residues. V lost 6 bases to trimming and J lost 1 base; unmatched junction nucleotides: 3. In germline, CDR1 is SNHLY, CDR2 FYNNEI.

In nucleotides, the CDR3 is TGCAGCGTTGGAAATAAGGGAGATAGCACAGATACGCAGTATTTT. It specifies CSVGNKGDSTDTQYF. The gene calls are TRBV29-1 and TRBJ2-3; the D gene is possibly TRBD2 (5 bases). V lost 4 bases to trimming and J lost 0 bases, with 14 bases between them. Germline loops: CDR1 SQVTM, CDR2 ANQGSEA. The CDR3 sequence is 15 residues long.

The chain employs TRBV2 and TRBJ1-1; the D is unclear. The V and J ends lost 8 bases and 1 base respectively, with 8 bases between them. Germline V lookup: CDR1 SNHLY, CDR2 FYNNEI. This CDR3 spans 12 amino acids. CDR3 protein: CASGRANTEAFF. CDR3 in DNA: TGTGCCAGCGGGCGTGCGAACACTGAAGCTTTCTTT.

This clone was observed a few times. V usage is TRBV6-5 and J usage is TRBJ1-1; D gene uncertain. Germline CDR1 and CDR2: MNHEY and SVGAGI. This CDR3 spans 13 amino acids. V was trimmed by 0 bases and J by 3 bases, leaving 5 bases between them. This chain's CDR3 is CASSYSLHTEAFF. Here the CDR3 DNA reads TGTGCCAGCAGTTACTCCCTTCACACTGAAGCTTTCTTT.

In DNA form, the CDR3 reads TGTGCCAGCAGTGATCCCACTAGCGGGAGGGACTACGAGCAGTACTTC. This gives the protein CASSDPTSGRDYEQYF. The genes are TRBV2 and TRBJ2-7, with 13 bases matching TRBD2. CDR3 length: 16 amino acids. With 3 bases clipped from V and 3 bases from J, the junction kept 5 bases outside the gene matches. CDR1 and CDR2 (germline): SNHLY, FYNNEI.

V usage is TRBV9 and J usage is TRBJ1-1; possible D gene TRBD1, 5 bases. This CDR3 is 14 amino acids long. Germline assignment: CDR1 SGDLS and CDR2 YYNGEE. V shed 4 bases and J shed 6 bases, with 16 bases lying between them. CDR3: CASSPFREGPEAFF. The CDR3 DNA reads TGTGCCAGCAGCCCCTTCAGGGAAGGCCCTGAAGCTTTCTTT.

The chain links TRBV11-2 to TRBJ2-7; TRBD2 matches 8 bases. This CDR3 comprises 15 residues. The germline V gene encodes CDR1 SGHAT and CDR2 FQNNGV. After removal of 4 bases from V and 0 bases from J, the junction contained 5 bases not matched to a gene. The CDR3 spells CASSSGLVPSYEQYF. The CDR3 DNA follows: TGTGCCAGCAGCTCGGGACTAGTTCCCTCCTACGAGCAGTACTTC.

The chain carries TRBV5-4 and TRBJ2-1; 8 nucleotides match TRBD2. CDR1 and CDR2 from the germline V gene are SGHNT and YYREEE (reference sequence). The J segment lost 0 bases and the V segment lost 0 bases, leaving 8 bases of the junction unmatched. This CDR3 is 18 amino acids long. CDR3 nucleotide sequence: TGTGCCAGCAGCTTGGAAGCGGGAGCGGAGATCTCCTACAATGAGCAGTTCTTC. The encoded protein is CASSLEAGAEISYNEQFF.

The V call is TRBV5-1, the J call TRBJ2-2; TRBD2 aligns across 13 bases. There are 15 residues in the CDR3. The junction had 0 bases not matched to a gene; V was cut back by 2 bases and J by 5 bases. Germline V CDR1 and CDR2: SGHRS, YFSETQ. In DNA, the CDR3 is TGCGCCAGCAGCTTACTAGCGGGAGGGACCGGGGAGCTGTTTTTT. Translating gives CASSLLAGGTGELFF. Drawing the rest from reference TRBV5-1 and TRBJ2-2, the complete variable domain is KAGVTQTPRYLIKTRGQQVTLSCSPISGHRSVSWYQQTPGQGLQFLFEYFSETQRNKGNFPGRFSGRQFSNSRSEMNVSTLELGDSALYLCASSLLAGGTGELFFGEGSRLTVL.

The rearrangement joins TRBV2 to TRBJ2-7; 8 bases fit TRBD1. Trimming cost V 7 bases and J 3 bases; bases outside gene matches: 11. CDR1 SNHLY and CDR2 FYNNEI come from the germline V gene. The CDR3 sequence is 15 residues long. CDR3 sequence (DNA): TGTGCCAGCAAAAGAGGAGGACAGGGTTACTACGAGCAGTACTTC. Its protein is CASKRGGQGYYEQYF.

This chain joins TRBV4-1 and TRBJ1-3; D remains unclear. The V gene's germline CDR1 is MGHRA and CDR2 YSYEKL. The CDR3 covers 16 residues. Trimming took 1 base from V and 1 from J, leaving 11 bases between them. This chain's CDR3 is CASSQVPPSSGNTIYF. CDR3 nucleotides: TGCGCCAGCAGCCAAGTTCCCCCTTCTTCTGGAAACACCATATATTTT.

The chain links TRBV7-9 to TRBJ1-2, with a possible D match to TRBD1 (5 bases). The CDR3 loop spans 17 amino acids. Germline CDR1 reads SEHNR; CDR2 reads FQNEAQ (reference sequence). The germline V and J ends were trimmed by 5 bases and 3 bases, with 22 bases remaining between them. CDR3 bases: TGTGCCAGCAGCAAAAGACAGAATCACTATTTGGACTATGGCTACACCTTC. Translation: CASSKRQNHYLDYGYTF. The full variable domain, in which reference TRBV7-9 and TRBJ1-2 provide the parts outside the CDR3, is DTGVSQNPRHKITKRGQNVTFRCDPISEHNRLYWYRQTLGQGPEFLTYFQNEAQLEKSRLLSDRFSAERPKGSFSTLEIQRTEQGDSAMYLCASSKRQNHYLDYGYTFGSGTRLTVV.

V gene TRBV19 combines with J gene TRBJ2-3, with D possibly matching TRBD1 (6 bases). The germline V and J ends were trimmed by 0 bases and 5 bases, with 9 bases remaining between them. The CDR3 consists of 14 residues. CDR1 is LNHDA, CDR2 SQIVND, per germline (reference sequence). The CDR3 DNA reads as TGTGCCAGTAGTATAGATAGGGGGAGAGATACGCAGTATTTT. This codes for CASSIDRGRDTQYF.

This clone came up once. The V and J genes are TRBV11-2 and TRBJ2-5; 8 positions match TRBD1. The J call may be mistaken, given a closer DNA end match to TRBJ2-7. The V gene's germline CDR1 is SGHAT and CDR2 FQNNGV. The CDR3 spans 13 residues. Here the CDR3 reads CASTGQGSYEQYF. In DNA form, the CDR3 reads TGTGCCAGCACCGGACAGGGAAGCTACGAGCAGTACTTC.

The chain employs TRBV18 and TRBJ2-2; TRBD1 matches 8 bases. The J segment lost 1 base and the V segment lost 2 bases, leaving 3 bases of the junction unmatched. The CDR3 runs 16 residues. Germline loops: CDR1 KGHSH, CDR2 LQKENI. Written as DNA, the CDR3 is TGTGCCAGCTCACCAGTCGGACAGGGGAACACCGGGGAGCTGTTTTTT. Its translation is CASSPVGQGNTGELFF. The full variable domain, rest sourced from reference TRBV18 and TRBJ2-2, is NAGVMQNPRHLVRRRGQEARLRCSPMKGHSHVYWYRQLPEEGLKFMVYLQKENIIDESGMPKERFSAEFPKEGPSILRIQQVVRGDSAAYFCASSPVGQGNTGELFFGEGSRLTVL.

J is TRBJ1-1 and V is TRBV9, with a tentative D call TRBD1 (5 bases). Germline CDR1 SGDLS, CDR2 YYNGEE. This CDR3 spans 16 amino acids. V shed 0 bases and J shed 3 bases, with 15 bases lying between them. CDR3 sequence: CASSVGGFREDTEAFF. CDR3 sequence (DNA): TGTGCCAGCAGCGTAGGGGGTTTCAGGGAAGACACTGAAGCTTTCTTT.

As concerns this clone: The sample has other DNA sequences that encode this CDR3 too. The chain has TRBV7-9 and TRBJ2-7, with a possible D match to TRBD2 (6 bases). V was cut by 1 base and J by 3 bases, with 10 bases left in between. The CDR3 is made up of 14 amino acids. CDR1 SEHNR and CDR2 FQNEAQ come from the germline V gene (reference sequence). The chain's CDR3 is CASSLGGADYEQYF. The CDR3 nucleotides read TGTGCCAGCAGCTTAGGCGGGGCAGACTACGAGCAGTACTTC.

V is TRBV6-6 and J is TRBJ2-5; 7 nucleotides agree with TRBD2. Germline CDR1 is MNHNY and CDR2 is SVGAGI (reference sequence). The CDR3 spans 14 residues. Germline trimming cut 4 bases from V and 5 bases from J; bases unmatched to any gene: 7. For the CDR3, the DNA is TGTGCCAGCAGTTCGACGACTAGCATGGAGACCCAGTACTTC. Amino acid sequence: CASSSTTSMETQYF.

V is TRBV27 and J is TRBJ2-7, with TRBD1 identical over 7 bases. J was trimmed by 1 base and V by 4 bases; bases with no gene match: 7. The germline gives CDR1 MNHEY, CDR2 SMNVEV (reference sequence). The CDR3 spans 15 residues. For the CDR3, the DNA is TGTGCCAGCAGTTCCTACCGGGACAGATCCTACGAGCAGTACTTC. It is translated as CASSSYRDRSYEQYF.

This clone was seen once. The chain is built from TRBV27 and TRBJ2-5; a possible D gene is TRBD2 (5 bases). The CDR3 sequence is 16 residues long. The germline V gene encodes CDR1 MNHEY and CDR2 SMNVEV (reference sequence). Between the trimmed V and J ends, which lost 3 bases and 8 bases, there was a span of 22 bases. The DNA of the CDR3 is TGTGCCAGCAGTTTCTCACCCGGGGAGCCCCAAGGAACCCAGTACTTC. It codes for CASSFSPGEPQGTQYF.

The V and J genes are TRBV6-5 and TRBJ1-1; tentative D call: TRBD1 (5 bases). Between the trimmed V and J ends, which lost 2 bases and 8 bases, there was a span of 6 bases. Germline V gene lookup returns CDR1 MNHEY and CDR2 SVGAGI. The CDR3 spans 11 residues. CDR3 loop: CASSYGAEAFF. In nucleotides, the CDR3 is TGTGCCAGCAGTTACGGGGCCGAAGCTTTCTTT.

The chain joins TRBV9 to TRBJ2-7; TRBD1 matches at 7 bases. The CDR3 is 14 amino acids. V trimming: 4 bases; J trimming: 7 bases; junction bases outside the gene matches: 11. Germline lookup yields CDR1 SGDLS and CDR2 YYNGEE. The CDR3 DNA sequence: TGTGCCAGCAGCCCCCAGGACAGGCCGGGAGAGCAGTACTTC. Translation gives CASSPQDRPGEQYF.